This T cell receptor beta chain came from a study of blood T cell repertoires in COVID-19. Study details: COVID-19 samples collected from the United States, Italy and Spain covered acute and convalescent phases. PBMCs, B-cell-depleted T cells, or T cells were the source of the cDNA or gDNA that made up the material.

CDR1 SGDLS and CDR2 YYNGEE come from the germline V gene. The ends lost 3 bases at V and 7 bases at J; junction bases unmatched: 12. This CDR3 spans 16 amino acids. In the original processing: Researchers report that nucleated cell counts were estimated from reference gene primer amplification. TCRdb's copy holds only in-frame clones and misses some; the assay was immunoSEQ multiplex PCR. The V and J calls and clone size were taken over from that table, and D and trimming were inferred from the DNA. This repertoire shows some 240,000 clones, 89% found once; its top ten account for 5.5% to 6.5%. The V gene is TRBV9, the J gene TRBJ2-4, with 8 nucleotides matching TRBD1. This sequence was found in a man aged 55-75 years who had recovered from COVID-19. The sample taken for sequencing was peripheral blood. CDR3 in DNA: TGTGCCAGCAGCGCACTGACAGGGGCCTCTGGGAACATTCAGTACTTC. It encodes CASSALTGASGNIQYF.